The source of this T cell receptor beta chain is a study of cytomegalovirus exposure and HLA in healthy donors (dated by TCRdb to 2015 to 2018). With respect to the entire study: An earlier analysis of roughly 610 of the donors reported 250 to 300 Gb of sequence data and 100 million to 120 million unique TCR beta sequences obtained from about 179 million T cells. Roughly 300 gigabases of sequencing data and approximately 80 million unique TCR sequences were included in an early release covering 550 to 650 HLA-typed donors. The genetic ancestry cluster associated with self-reported Caucasian donors included roughly four fifths of the 398 genotyped donors. The aim of the study was to test whether cataloging public T cell receptors could identify signatures of past pathogen exposure. The study profiled the T cell repertoires of fewer than 850 subjects by immunosequencing and related them to cytomegalovirus serostatus. In addition to the first cohort of 666 subjects, a separate validation cohort of some 120 different subjects was used. High-throughput TCR immunosequencing, statistical association of individual TCRs with disease status, and machine learning were combined to predict cytomegalovirus infection status. A later analysis re-examined previously published TCR beta repertoires from several hundred donors and added high-resolution HLA genotyping to investigate patterns of TCR occurrence. The later analysis used no new phenotypic data to find candidate immune exposures, relying instead on TCR beta sequences and their occurrence across donors. In an earlier analysis of more than 550 of the donors, high-throughput TCR beta sequencing was used to judge whether each TCR beta V gene segment behaved as functional or pseudogenic. Donor age, sex, ethnicity and CMV serostatus were compiled alongside the repertoire data. A later genetic analysis used genome-wide SNP genotypes for about 55% of the 666 donors, treating that subset as a discovery cohort. All discovery cohort repertoires had been generated on a single sequencing platform. Both class I and class II loci were covered by HLA typing, at four-digit resolution. The number of donors typed differed by locus, with 629-630 for A, B, C, DRB1 and DQB1, around 560 for DQA1, 600 to 610 for DPA1, and over 400 for DPB1. Four or five DR-DQ haplotypes were handled as single units for association and clustering because linkage in the cohort was strong. Across around 400 genotyped donors of the cohort, an average of approximately 220,000 unique TCR beta nucleotide sequences per donor were sequenced, and approximately 19% of those sequences were non-productive.

The cohort comprised fewer than 750 healthy bone marrow donors. Cohort members were all nominally healthy when sampled, although unrecorded immune exposures were likely present. The donor was CMV seropositive and belonged to the group of 250 to 300 seropositive cohort members. A peripheral blood sample was provided by each donor, and peripheral blood mononuclear cells were used for TCR beta sequencing. The Qiagen DNeasy Blood Extraction Kit was used to extract genomic DNA from the blood cell samples. Broad study findings and their caveats: The study listed 150 to 200 TCR beta chains as associated with cytomegalovirus. In a later genetic analysis, fewer N-insertions in productive TCRs were reported among donors in an Asian-associated ancestry cluster than the roughly 670-donor mean. Because counts were too low, about 15 rarely observed V segments, including chromosome 9 orphons, were left out of the earlier analysis of a few hundred of the donors. Because some donors lacked HLA typing at each locus, the association tests relied only on the typed subset. According to the authors, the approach could potentially be generalized to other disease states and immunological phenotypes. According to a later analysis, TCR association rates differed among HLA loci, with DRB1 alleles showing the most associated TCRs and HLA-C alleles showing the fewest. In a later analysis, several top co-occurrence clusters were reported to appear linked to parvovirus B19, influenza, CMV and Epstein-Barr virus. In vitro tests confirmed that a few of the cytomegalovirus-associated TCR beta chains recognize cytomegalovirus antigens. A later genetic analysis associated a missense DCLRE1C variant with V-gene and J-gene trimming of TCR beta chains, and an independent cohort replicated the association. Presence/absence analyses assumed roughly uniform sequencing depth across donors, an assumption that may not hold. Most TCR sequences were observed very rarely across donors, whereas some public TCRs were present in many individuals. A later analysis found that most CMV-associated TCR beta chains appeared HLA-restricted, with HLA associations seemingly driven largely by CMV exposure. When HLA alleles, especially DR and DQ, strongly co-occurred, attributing TCR associations to individual alleles was difficult. Immune exposure information for the cohort was limited to CMV serostatus. In both the original and validation cohorts, the classifier was reported to diagnose cytomegalovirus status with high specificity and sensitivity. Broadly in line with IMGT annotations, most TCR beta V segments showed up in productive rearrangements about 90% or about 30% of the time in an earlier analysis of some 590 of the donors. The cohort was sequenced for TCR beta chains only, and without alpha or paired-chain data the features that could be detected were limited. In a later analysis, HLA-associated TCR beta chains showed more clonal expansion and lower generation probabilities than non-associated chains that were equally common. Some IMGT-functional V segments, including TRBV6-2 and TRBV6-3, could not be distinguished by the 87-base-pair reads and were therefore excluded. A cluster of highly shared sequence variants was judged likely to represent a technical artifact of the sequencing pipeline. At a false discovery rate of 0.05, a later analysis linked approximately 18,000 TCR beta sequences to specific HLA alleles. Correlated functional status among segregating V segments might reflect linkage disequilibrium, but an unknown experimental factor could not be ruled out. A further reported finding was that TCR beta sequences accurately predicted the HLA-A and HLA-B alleles for most subjects in the first cohort.

Library preparation was by the immunoSEQ multiplex PCR assay. The multiplex PCR relied on a mix of 60 forward primers for TCR Vbeta segments and 13 reverse primers for TCR Jbeta segments. A multiplex PCR assay on genomic DNA amplified the CDR3 region of rearranged TCR beta genes. On the Illumina HiSeq System, the amplified TCR beta libraries were sequenced as 87-base-pair reads. The study's processing was this. In a later analysis, tens of millions of unique TCR beta chains were counted across the 650 to 750 repertoires, and roughly 11 million of these chains were shared by at least two donors. A nearest-neighbor algorithm error-corrected the raw reads and collapsed the reads into unique sequences, merging closely related sequences to remove PCR and sequencing errors. CDR3 sequences were aligned to IMGT reference sequences to assign V, D and J gene segments. For a sequence to be retained, a match of at least six nucleotides to both a V gene segment and a J gene segment was required. A rearrangement counted as productive if the CDR3 had no stop codons and remained in frame with V and J, and every other rearrangement counted as non-productive. Following IMGT convention, CDR3 was defined as the stretch from the second conserved V-encoded cysteine to the conserved J-encoded phenylalanine. The earlier analysis of about 570 of the donors excluded any sequence lacking an unambiguous match to a single V gene segment. An earlier analysis of fewer than 750 of the donors classified V segments as functional when productive rearrangements were above 56.7% and as segregating when the standard deviation between donors was above 5%. To diagnose cytomegalovirus status from the catalog of TCR beta chain sequences, a statistical classification framework was built. V and J gene assignment, in a later analysis, came from comparing TCR nucleotide sequences with IMGT/GENE-DB human TR gene sequences. In a later analysis, CDR3 sequences and most-parsimonious VDJ recombination scenarios were assigned using the TCRdist pipeline. In a later analysis, each TCR beta chain was defined by its CDR3 amino acid sequence together with its V-gene family, and reads lacking a unique V-gene family were excluded. In a later analysis, approximately 640 highly shared, low-generation-probability nucleotide sequences were removed to address suspected cross-contamination and a sequencing artifact. A later analysis calculated a clonal expansion index for each public chain from normalized within-repertoire ranks of inferred template counts. In a later analysis, generation probabilities were computed with a VDJ recombination model fitted to out-of-frame rearrangements, and the resulting probabilities were checked against IGoR. Hypergeometric tests were used in a later analysis to score TCR-TCR, TCR-HLA and TCR-CMV co-occurrence, with a repertoire-size bias correction applied to the TCR pairs. To estimate false discovery rates, a later analysis permuted the HLA or CMV assignments 20 times. In a later analysis, co-occurring TCRs were grouped using DBSCAN, and TCRdist sequence similarity was added for clustering within HLA-allele-positive subsets. Co-occurrence clustering excluded repertoires with fewer than 30,000 or more than 120,000 public chains, plus five with anomalous nucleotide sharing. TCRdb limited this immuneACCESS table to in-frame rearrangements with V and J called. A share of clones is missing; checked studies link under half to unresolved V genes, and the rest is unexplained. From that table come the V and J calls and clone size; the DNA was used to work out D and trimming. The sample includes some 81,000 clones, with 55% to 85% observed a single time. The leading ten clones occupy around 10% of the sample.

This clone was seen a few times. Its binding antigen is unknown. No much larger clone is present one base from it, and per-base qualities are unavailable. The CDR3 spans 12 residues, from the cysteine through the phenylalanine. The DNA shown is the 36-base CDR3, in frame from base 1. The clonotype was recovered from a woman in her 40s in good health and CMV-seropositive. Material: PBMCs. In this chain, TRBV21-1 is recombined with TRBJ1-5; the table's D call, TRBD1, has no DNA check behind it. TRBV21-1 is marked as a pseudogene. The CDR3 protein sequence reads: CARVQGNQPQHF. The DNA sequence is TGTGCCAGAGTTCAGGGAAATCAGCCCCAGCATTTT.